This note documents a single TCR beta chain sequence. Original data processing: Nucleated cell number was recorded as an estimate derived from reference gene primer amplification. Data came from immunoSEQ multiplex PCR; TCRdb stores just in-frame clones and leaves some out. D and trimming were read from the DNA, whereas the V and J calls and clone size are those reported in that table. The table records under 85,000 clones, roughly 87% of them present only once. This sample was taken from a study of blood T cell repertoires in COVID-19. CDR3 size: 13 residues. Germline CDR1 reads LGHNA; CDR2 reads YSLEER. V was cut by 0 bases and J by 5 bases, with 7 bases left in between.

The specimen was peripheral blood. This chain uses TRBV4-3 with TRBJ1-1; D remains unclear. This TCR was recovered from a man in his 70s with acute or convalescent COVID-19. The DNA of the CDR3 is TGCGCCAGCAGCCAAGAGCGCGGGACTGAAGCTTTCTTT. This gives the protein CASSQERGTEAFF.